This T cell receptor (beta chain) was profiled in a study of blood T cell repertoires in COVID-19. Study at large: Donors in the United States, Italy and Spain gave samples during acute or convalescent COVID-19.

Germline assignment: CDR1 MNHNS and CDR2 SASEGT. The CDR3 length is 16 residues. The junction had 15 bases not matched to a gene; V was cut back by 4 bases and J by 7 bases. Authors' processing steps: Nucleated cell counts were estimated from reference gene primer amplification. The data were produced by immunoSEQ multiplex PCR, yet TCRdb's version contains in-frame clones alone and is incomplete. V and J calls and clone size follow that table, whereas D and trimming were derived from the DNA. The sample lists roughly 160,000 clones; approximately 86% were seen once. J is TRBJ2-7 and V is TRBV6-1; TRBD1 aligns across 8 bases. Sequencing used peripheral blood. The receptor's source is an elderly woman with COVID-19, enrolled during active disease. This CDR3 is CASSGQTGTGRGEQYF. The CDR3 DNA follows: TGTGCCAGCAGTGGCCAGACTGGGACAGGCCGAGGGGAGCAGTACTTC.